The clone carrying this T cell receptor (beta chain) appeared once. The CDR3 consists of 16 residues. V gave up 6 bases and J gave up 4 bases; unmatched junction bases: 10. Germline CDR1 and CDR2: SNHLY and FYNNEI. The data were obtained in a study of CD8 T cells in Susac syndrome. Reverse transcription of roughly 0.5 to 1 ug RNA was carried out with random hexamers. TCRdb redid the calling of the immunoSEQ multiplex PCR reads with MiXCR, one entry per CDR3 protein. Found here are approximately 150,000 distinct CDR3 sequences, roughly 94% of them singletons; the top ten hold 0.08%. The sequence derives from a human donor in good health. The V and J genes are TRBV2 and TRBJ1-3, with 9 bases identical to TRBD1. The specimen sequenced was CD4+ T cells from PBMCs. The CDR3 DNA follows: TGTGCCAGCAGCGGGACAGGGATAATCGCCGGAAACACCATATATTTT. This encodes CASSGTGIIAGNTIYF.